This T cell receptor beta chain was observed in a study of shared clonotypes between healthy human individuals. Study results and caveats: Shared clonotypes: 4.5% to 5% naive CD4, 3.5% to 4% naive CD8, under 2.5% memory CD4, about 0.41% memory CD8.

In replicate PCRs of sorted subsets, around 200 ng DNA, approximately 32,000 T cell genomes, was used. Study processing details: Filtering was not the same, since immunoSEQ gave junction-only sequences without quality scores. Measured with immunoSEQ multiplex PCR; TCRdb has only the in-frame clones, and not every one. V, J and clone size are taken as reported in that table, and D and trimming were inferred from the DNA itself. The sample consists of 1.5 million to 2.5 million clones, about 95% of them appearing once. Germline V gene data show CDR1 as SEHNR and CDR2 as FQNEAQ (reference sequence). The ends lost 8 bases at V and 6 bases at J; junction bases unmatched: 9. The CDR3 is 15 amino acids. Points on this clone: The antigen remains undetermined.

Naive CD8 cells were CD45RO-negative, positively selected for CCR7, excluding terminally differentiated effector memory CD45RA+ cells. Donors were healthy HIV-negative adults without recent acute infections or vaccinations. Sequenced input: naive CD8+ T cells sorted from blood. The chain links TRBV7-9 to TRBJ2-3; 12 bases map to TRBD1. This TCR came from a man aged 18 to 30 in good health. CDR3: CASAKGQGAKDTQYF. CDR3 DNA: TGTGCCAGCGCCAAGGGACAGGGGGCTAAGGATACGCAGTATTTT.